These T cell receptor beta chains were read from a single sample in a study of radiation and T cells in renal cell carcinoma. The data were produced by immunoSEQ multiplex PCR, yet TCRdb's version contains in-frame clones alone and is incomplete. Of some 140,000 clones detected, about 88% appear once; the ten largest clones hold about 11%. Sequenced material: blood, taken from a patient whose treatment included radiotherapy and nephrectomy. Receptor source: a woman aged 45-65 years with renal cell carcinoma. Each CDR3 is given with its conserved first and last residue. Fields, in order: J gene, V gene, D gene, clone size, CDR3 DNA, CDR3 protein. The D gene is left open where the match is weak. Only some rows state a clone size, as once, few, many or a class for expanded clones.

>TRBJ1-1|TRBV7-2|TRBD1|NA
TGTGCCAGCAGCGTGACCGGGACAGGGGGCGCTAACACTGAAGCTTTCTTT
CASSVTGTGGANTEAFF
>TRBJ2-6|TRBV7-3|TRBD1|once
TGTGCCAGCAGCATCTCAGGGGGCTCTGGGGCCAACGTCCTGACTTTC
CASSISGGSGANVLTF
>TRBJ2-5|TRBV9|NA|NA
TGTGCCAGCAGCGTAGACCTCTATCGGGAGACCCAGTACTTC
CASSVDLYRETQYF
>TRBJ2-7|TRBV4-1|NA|NA
TGCGCCAGCAGCCAAACGGCAGGGGTGTATCTAGAGCAGTACTTC
CASSQTAGVYLEQYF
>TRBJ2-3|TRBV15|TRBD1|NA
TGTGCCACCAGCAGACGGGGGACAGGGCCCACAGATACGCAGTATTTT
CATSRRGTGPTDTQYF
>TRBJ2-3|TRBV7-9|NA|NA
TGTGCCAGCAGCTTAACAGGCCCCACAGATACGCAGTATTTT
CASSLTGPTDTQYF
>TRBJ2-3|TRBV7-9|TRBD2|NA
TGTGCCAGCAGCTCGCCGGGACTAGCGGGGGGGAGCACAGATACGCAGTATTTT
CASSSPGLAGGSTDTQYF
>TRBJ1-4|TRBV6-1|NA|NA
TGTGCCAGCAGCCAGGGAGGTAATGAAAAACTGTTTTTT
CASSQGGNEKLFF
>TRBJ1-5|TRBV30|TRBD1|NA
TGTGCCTGGAGTCGGCAGGGGGTTGGCAATCAGCCCCAGCATTTT
CAWSRQGVGNQPQHF
>TRBJ2-3|TRBV6-1|NA|NA
TGTGCCAGCAGTGAAAAGGGGCTTCGCCTAAATACGCAGTATTTT
CASSEKGLRLNTQYF
>TRBJ1-5|TRBV4-1|NA|NA
TGCGCCAGCAGCCAGTCAGACAGGTCTTATCAGCCCCAGCATTTT
CASSQSDRSYQPQHF
>TRBJ1-6|TRBV6-6|NA|once
TGTGCCAGCAGTTCCACCATACATGGTTCACCCCTCCACTTT
CASSSTIHGSPLHF
>TRBJ2-3|TRBV7-2|TRBD2|once
TGTGCCAGCAGCCCCCGGACTAGCGGGGGCCTCACAGATACGCAGTATTTT
CASSPRTSGGLTDTQYF
>TRBJ1-1|TRBV19|NA|NA
TGTGCCAGTAGTATGAACACGAACACTGAAGCTTTCTTT
CASSMNTNTEAFF
>TRBJ1-2|TRBV7-9|NA|NA
TGTGCCAGCAGCTTACTTACAGGACTCGGTATAGGCTACACCTTC
CASSLLTGLGIGYTF
>TRBJ2-7|TRBV5-1|TRBD1|NA
TGCGCCAGCAGCCTCTACAGGGGGCATAGGGACGAGCAGTACTTC
CASSLYRGHRDEQYF
>TRBJ2-3|TRBV7-2|TRBD1|NA
TGTGCCAGCAGCTTAACAGGGGGCGCTTCAGATACGCAGTATTTT
CASSLTGGASDTQYF
>TRBJ1-6|TRBV5-1|TRBD1|NA
TGCGCCAGCGGGGCTATGACAGGGGATTCACCCCTCCACTTT
CASGAMTGDSPLHF
>TRBJ1-3|TRBV7-2|NA|NA
TGTGCCAGCAGCTCATCCCAAGGGGGAAACACCATATATTTT
CASSSSQGGNTIYF
>TRBJ1-6|TRBV28|NA|few
TGTGCCAGCAGTCCCGCAACGGGGTTAGGTTCACCCCTCCACTTT
CASSPATGLGSPLHF
>TRBJ2-1|TRBV9|NA|NA
TGTGCCAGCAGCGTCGGGGGACGGGCCAATGAGCAGTTCTTC
CASSVGGRANEQFF
>TRBJ1-5|TRBV19|NA|few
TGTGCCAGTAAGCAGGGGAGCGGTCAGCCCCAGCATTTT
CASKQGSGQPQHF
>TRBJ1-5|TRBV5-1|NA|NA
TGCGCCAGCAGCTTGGGGGAGGGTTTGCCCCAGCATTTT
CASSLGEGLPQHF
>TRBJ1-4|TRBV5-1|TRBD1|NA
TGCGCCAGCAGCTTGGGACAGGGGGCGAGAAAACTGTTTTTT
CASSLGQGARKLFF
>TRBJ1-2|TRBV5-1|NA|NA
TGCGCCAGCAGCATTTCGGATTTTGACTATGGCTACACCTTC
CASSISDFDYGYTF
>TRBJ1-4|TRBV7-9|NA|NA
TGTGCCAGCAGCTTACTCAAGGGAAGTAATGAAAAACTGTTTTTT
CASSLLKGSNEKLFF
>TRBJ2-3|TRBV7-9|NA|few
TGTGCCAGCAGCCCCGCGACAGGCACAGATACGCAGTATTTT
CASSPATGTDTQYF
>TRBJ2-7|TRBV7-9|NA|once
TGTGCCAGCAGCTTAGCCGTTTTCTACGAGCAGTACTTC
CASSLAVFYEQYF
>TRBJ2-3|TRBV7-2|NA|NA
TGTGCCAGCAGCTCCCCTGGGTCCGAATCGCAGTATTTT
CASSSPGSESQYF
>TRBJ2-1|TRBV5-1|TRBD1|NA
TGCGCCAGCAGCTCCAGGACAGGTGACTACAATGAGCAGTTCTTC
CASSSRTGDYNEQFF
>TRBJ2-6|TRBV19|NA|NA
TGTGCCAGTAGCAGTGGGTATGGCAGTTACTCTGGGGCCAACGTCCTGACTTTC
CASSSGYGSYSGANVLTF
>TRBJ1-2|TRBV18|NA|NA
TGTGCCAGCTCACCCGGAGTGGCCGTCCCTAACTATGGCTACACCTTC
CASSPGVAVPNYGYTF
>TRBJ1-2|TRBV7-9|NA|NA
TGTGCCAGCAGCTTCGATCTGACTAACTATGGCTACACCTTC
CASSFDLTNYGYTF
>TRBJ2-5|TRBV9|TRBD2|NA
TGTGCCAGCAGCGTCACGGGGGGGCTTAAAGAGACCCAGTACTTC
CASSVTGGLKETQYF
>TRBJ1-1|TRBV19|TRBD1|NA
TGTGCCAGCTCGGGGACAGGAGACACTGAAGCTTTCTTT
CASSGTGDTEAFF
>TRBJ2-5|TRBV9|TRBD2|NA
TGTGCCAGCAGCGACTCCGGGACTAGCGGAGAGACCCAGTACTTC
CASSDSGTSGETQYF
>TRBJ2-4|TRBV11-1|TRBD2|NA
TGTGCCAGCAGCTTGGGCGGGGGAGAATCCAAAAACATTCAGTACTTC
CASSLGGGESKNIQYF
>TRBJ2-1|TRBV6-5|TRBD2|NA
TGTGCCAGCACCTACGGGCGGGGGGGCCGTGGTGAGCAGTTCTTC
CASTYGRGGRGEQFF
>TRBJ2-1|TRBV5-6|NA|NA
TGTGCCAGCAGCTTGCCCGTAGGACTGGGGTTCTTC
CASSLPVGLGFF
>TRBJ1-2|TRBV5-5|TRBD1|NA
TGTGCCAGCAGCTCAGGGGGGACATCTATGTATGGCTACACCTTC
CASSSGGTSMYGYTF
>TRBJ1-2|TRBV7-3|NA|NA
TGTGCCAGCAGCTTAGACCCCCAGCAGCCCGCTGGCTACACCTTC
CASSLDPQQPAGYTF
>TRBJ2-7|TRBV6-6|NA|NA
TGTGCCAGCAGTTATAGAGGGGACGAGCAGTACTTC
CASSYRGDEQYF
>TRBJ1-6|TRBV19|TRBD1|NA
TGTGCCAGCCGGACAGGGGGCCTCTATAATTCACCCCTCCACTTT
CASRTGGLYNSPLHF
>TRBJ2-1|TRBV5-1|NA|NA
TGCGCCAGCAGCTGGGGGGACAGCACCAATGAGCAGTTCTTC
CASSWGDSTNEQFF
>TRBJ1-2|TRBV19|TRBD1|NA
TGTGCCAGTAGTACCCTGACAGGGGGAAGCTATGGCTACACCTTC
CASSTLTGGSYGYTF
>TRBJ2-3|TRBV11-3|TRBD2|NA
TGTGCCAGCGCAACGGGGGGGCCAGAAGATACGCAGTATTTT
CASATGGPEDTQYF
>TRBJ2-3|TRBV6-1|NA|NA
TGTGCCAGCAGTGAATGGGGGGCCCGAGTTACGCAGTATTTT
CASSEWGARVTQYF
>TRBJ2-3|TRBV5-5|NA|NA
TGTGCCAGCAGCATGCATGGGGATACGCAGTATTTT
CASSMHGDTQYF
>TRBJ1-1|TRBV29-1|NA|NA
TGCAGCGTTTCGTTTCACGGAGGCCCGAACACTGAAGCTTTCTTT
CSVSFHGGPNTEAFF
>TRBJ1-4|TRBV2|TRBD1|NA
TGTGCCAGCAGTGAAAACAGGGGTGATGAAAAACTGTTTTTT
CASSENRGDEKLFF
>TRBJ2-2|TRBV29-1|TRBD2|NA
TGCAGCGTGGGTTTAGCGGGGGGGCCATCCGGGGAGCTGTTTTTT
CSVGLAGGPSGELFF
>TRBJ1-4|TRBV5-1|NA|NA
TGCGCCAGCAGAACCGAGGGGGCAACTAATGAAAAACTGTTTTTT
CASRTEGATNEKLFF
>TRBJ1-5|TRBV10-3|TRBD1|NA
TGTGCCATCAGTGAGCGGACAGGGGGCAATCAGCCCCAGCATTTT
CAISERTGGNQPQHF
>TRBJ1-2|TRBV27|NA|NA
TGTGCCAGCAGTTTAGAGGGGGGAGTCCCTTGGCTATATGGCTACACCTTC
CASSLEGGVPWLYGYTF
>TRBJ2-1|TRBV19|NA|once
TGTGCCAGTAGTATAGATAGCGGAGTCGCCAATGAGCAGTTCTTC
CASSIDSGVANEQFF